The present TCR beta chain was sequenced within a study of cytomegalovirus exposure and HLA in healthy donors. V lost 3 bases to trimming and J lost 0 bases, with 9 bases between them. The germline CDR1 and CDR2 sequences are ENHRY and SYGVKD. This CDR3 is 15 amino acids long. About this clone itself: Antigen specificity is unknown.

PCR was performed using 60 Vbeta and 13 Jbeta primers. Profiled with immunoSEQ multiplex PCR; TCRdb holds only in-frame clones, not every one. The table has 150,000 or so clones, roughly four fifths seen once. Overall study results and limits: A link between a missense DCLRE1C variant and TCR beta V- and J-gene trimming emerged from a later analysis. CMV serostatus was the sole immune exposure data available. In vitro experiments confirmed that three CMV-associated chains were specific for CMV antigens.

This cohort consisted of healthy bone marrow donors. Sequenced: PBMCs. The receptor was derived from a man aged 50 to 60 in good health and CMV-seropositive. The chain is built from TRBV10-3 and TRBJ1-5; D perhaps matches TRBD1 (6 bases). The CDR3 sequence: CAISERTDSNQPQHF. CDR3 bases: TGTGCCATCAGTGAAAGGACAGATAGCAATCAGCCCCAGCATTTT.